The 32 T cell receptor beta chains below come from one sample, sequenced in a study of CD8 T cells in Susac syndrome (dated by TCRdb to between 2017 and 2020). Preparation of the library involved the immunoSEQ multiplex PCR assay. RNA was extracted using the RNeasy kit, and roughly 0.45 to 1 microgram was reverse transcribed with random hexamers. TCRdb handled the public reads itself, with Q25 trimming in fastp and clone calling in MiXCR, and kept productive beta chains. All rows with the same CDR3 protein become a single entry with the most common DNA and genes. The sample contains about 300,000 distinct CDR3 sequences, 85% of them found a single time. The ten largest clones capture 0.21% of the sample. The sequencing sample was made of CD8+ T cells from PBMCs. The receptors here all came from a human donor with multiple sclerosis.

The chain is built from TRBV18 and TRBJ2-3; D perhaps matches TRBD2 (5 bases). V was clipped by 0 bases and J by 3 bases, with 7 bases between them. The CDR3 totals 14 residues. Germline CDR1 and CDR2: KGHSH and LQKENI. CDR3 in DNA: TGTGCCAGCTCACCACCCCGACTAACAGATACGCAGTATTTT. It specifies CASSPPRLTDTQYF.

This clonotype was recorded once. The chain employs TRBV27 and TRBJ1-5, with D unclear. Germline V gene data show CDR1 as MNHEY and CDR2 as SMNVEV (reference sequence). CDR3 length: 13 amino acids. With 5 bases removed from V and 3 bases from J, the gap between germline ends came to 8 bases. The CDR3 DNA sequence: TGTGCCAGCAGTGCCGGAAACAATCAGCCCCAGCATTTT. This translates into CASSAGNNQPQHF.

This chain links TRBV5-1 with TRBJ2-1; 11 bases map to TRBD2. The CDR3 covers 18 residues. CDR1 is SGHRS, CDR2 YFSETQ, per germline. The V segment lost 1 base and the J segment 5 bases; nucleotides outside the gene matches: 11. The CDR3 DNA reads as TGCGCCAGCAGCTTGATATACACTAGCGGGAGTCTCCACAATGAGCAGTTCTTC. Its translation: CASSLIYTSGSLHNEQFF.

The CDR3: CASSPLRGTSGEQYF. The CDR3 DNA reads as TGCGCCAGCAGCCCCCTACGCGGGACTAGCGGCGAGCAGTACTTC. The chain couples TRBV4-1 to TRBJ2-7, with 11 positions matching TRBD2. This CDR3 is built from 15 residues. Looked up from germline, CDR1 is MGHRA and CDR2 is YSYEKL. Germline trimming cut 4 bases from V and 6 bases from J; bases unmatched to any gene: 8.

V usage is TRBV27 and J usage is TRBJ1-2; D uncertain. Germline loops: CDR1 MNHEY, CDR2 SMNVEV (reference sequence). CDR3 size: 13 residues. Trimming shortened V by 6 bases and J by 4 bases, and 12 bases separated the two germline ends. DNA for the CDR3: TGTGCCAGCAGCCGATCTCTCGGCTATGGCTACACCTTC. As protein: CASSRSLGYGYTF.

This rearrangement joins TRBV30 to TRBJ1-1; D unclear. Germline CDR1 is GTSNPN and CDR2 is SVGIG (reference sequence). CDR3 length: 11 amino acids. Trimming left V 2 bases short and J 5 bases short, with 6 bases between. The CDR3 coding sequence is TGTGCCTGGAGTTGGGATACTGAAGCTTTCTTT. This translates into CAWSWDTEAFF. Drawing the rest from reference TRBV30 and TRBJ1-1, the complete variable domain is SQTIHQWPATLVQPVGSPLSLECTVEGTSNPNLYWYRQAAGRGLQLLFYSVGIGQISSEVPQNLSASRPQDRQFILSSKKLLLSDSGFYLCAWSWDTEAFFGQGTRLTVV.

The chain recombines TRBV6-2 or TRBV6-3 with TRBJ2-2; D is undetermined. Germline loops: CDR1 MNHEY, CDR2 SVGEGT. The CDR3 covers 15 residues. V was trimmed by 2 bases and J by 4 bases, leaving 11 bases between them. The CDR3 DNA sequence: TGTGCCAGCAGTTACGGCGGCAGAGCCACCGGGGAGCTGTTTTTT. The encoded protein is CASSYGGRATGELFF.

The chain carries TRBV27 and TRBJ2-1; the match to TRBD2 covers 12 bases. J lost 2 bases, V lost 5 bases, and 4 bases had no gene match. Germline V gene lookup returns CDR1 MNHEY and CDR2 SMNVEV (reference sequence). The CDR3 contains 16 residues. The CDR3 DNA follows: TGTGCCAGCAGTCCTCTAGCGGGAGGGCCCTACAATGAGCAGTTCTTC. Its protein is CASSPLAGGPYNEQFF.

The chain couples TRBV6-1 to TRBJ2-5; D is uncertain. V lost 6 bases and J lost 1, with 18 bases in between. The CDR3 is made up of 16 amino acids. The germline V gene encodes CDR1 MNHNS and CDR2 SASEGT. CDR3 amino acids: CASSLESGRAQETQYF. The CDR3 DNA is TGTGCCAGCAGCCTTGAAAGTGGACGGGCCCAAGAGACCCAGTACTTC.

The rearrangement joins TRBV3-1 to TRBJ1-5; the D gene is possibly TRBD1 (5 bases). V was trimmed by 3 bases and J by 4 bases, leaving 25 bases between them. Looked up from germline, CDR1 is LGHDT and CDR2 is YNNKEL (reference sequence). The CDR3 totals 19 residues. CDR3 nucleotide sequence: TGTGCCAGCAGCCAGCCCTACGACAGCGATCGGGCTGAGAATCAGCCCCAGCATTTT. Its translation is CASSQPYDSDRAENQPQHF.

The V and J genes are TRBV20-1 and TRBJ2-1, with 9 bases identical to TRBD2. Trimming removed 1 base from V and 0 bases from J; junction bases left unmatched: 7. This CDR3 is built from 17 residues. Germline CDR1 reads DFQATT; CDR2 reads SNEGSKA (reference sequence). The chain's CDR3 is CSARGASGESSYNEQFF. CDR3 coding DNA: TGCAGTGCTAGAGGGGCTAGCGGGGAAAGCTCCTACAATGAGCAGTTCTTC.

The V call is TRBV10-3, the J call TRBJ2-7; maybe TRBD1 (5 bases). V gave up 2 bases and J gave up 1 base, with 15 bases separating them. Germline CDR1 and CDR2: ENHRY and SYGVKD. The CDR3 length is 16 residues. This CDR3 is CAISESPYRISYEQYF. CDR3 in DNA: TGTGCCATCAGTGAGAGCCCATACAGGATTTCCTACGAGCAGTACTTC.

The chain joins TRBV11-2 to TRBJ1-1, with a possible D match to TRBD1 (5 bases). The V gene lost 1 base and the J gene lost 4 bases, with 19 bases spanning the gap. The CDR3 has 17 residues. The germline V gene encodes CDR1 SGHAT and CDR2 FQNNGV. CDR3 coding DNA: TGTGCCAGCAGCTTAGTCCTCGGGGGACGGCACGGCACTGAAGCTTTCTTT. It translates to CASSLVLGGRHGTEAFF.

The genes are TRBV9 and TRBJ2-7; 7 nucleotides line up with TRBD1. The germline V gene has CDR1 SGDLS and CDR2 YYNGEE. The V and J ends lost 0 bases and 2 bases, in that order; junction bases with no gene match: 5. The CDR3 has 15 amino acids. The CDR3 DNA reads as TGTGCCAGCAGCGTAGGGGACAGCTCTACCTACGAGCAGTACTTC. This sequence encodes CASSVGDSSTYEQYF. Filled out from reference TRBV9 and TRBJ2-7, the complete variable domain reads DSGVTQTPKHLITATGQRVTLRCSPRSGDLSVYWYQQSLDQGLQFLIQYYNGEERAKGNILERFSAQQFPDLHSELNLSSLELGDSALYFCASSVGDSSTYEQYFGPGTRLTVT.

This clonotype came up once. This chain uses TRBV30 with TRBJ1-5; a possible D gene is TRBD1 (5 bases). Germline V CDR1 and CDR2: GTSNPN, SVGIG (reference sequence). There are 15 residues in the CDR3. Trimming removed 0 bases from V and 7 bases from J, with 16 bases in between. This CDR3 is CAWSVPWQGQQPQHF. The CDR3 nucleotides read TGTGCCTGGAGTGTACCATGGCAGGGCCAACAGCCCCAGCATTTT.

CDR3 in amino acids: CASSLARLSDEQFF. The CDR3 DNA reads TGTGCCAGCAGTTTAGCTAGGCTAAGCGATGAGCAGTTCTTC. J is TRBJ2-1 and V is TRBV27; D unclear. This CDR3 has 14 amino acids. CDR1 is MNHEY and CDR2 is SMNVEV in the germline V gene (reference sequence). V lost 2 bases and J lost 8, with 13 bases in between.

The chain has TRBV6-2 or TRBV6-3 and TRBJ1-5; D is possibly TRBD1 (6 bases). Germline lookup yields CDR1 MNHEY and CDR2 SVGEGT. The CDR3 runs 17 residues. V was trimmed by 6 bases and J by 5 bases, leaving 23 bases between them. The CDR3 nucleotides are TGTGCCAGCAGCGTCCCTAATTCCGACAGGTATTATCAGCCCCAGCATTTT. Translation gives CASSVPNSDRYYQPQHF.

The rearrangement joins TRBV18 to TRBJ2-7, with D unresolved. The CDR3 runs to 16 residues. The V and J ends lost 3 bases and 0 bases respectively, with 15 bases between them. Germline CDR1 reads KGHSH; CDR2 reads LQKENI. The CDR3 nucleotides are TGTGCCAGCTCACCCCGACCCGCAGACCTCTCCTACGAGCAGTACTTC. Its protein product is CASSPRPADLSYEQYF. Full variable domain (rest looked up from reference TRBV18 and TRBJ2-7): NAGVMQNPRHLVRRRGQEARLRCSPMKGHSHVYWYRQLPEEGLKFMVYLQKENIIDESGMPKERFSAEFPKEGPSILRIQQVVRGDSAAYFCASSPRPADLSYEQYFGPGTRLTVT.

J is TRBJ2-7 and V is TRBV13; D is perhaps TRBD1 (5 bases). The ends were cut back, 4 bases at V and 4 bases at J, with 17 bases in the middle. The CDR3 covers 15 residues. CDR1 is PRHDT, CDR2 FYEKMQ, per germline (reference sequence). The CDR3 sequence is CASSSPDSDGYEQYF. The CDR3 DNA reads as TGTGCCAGCAGCTCCCCAGACAGTGACGGTTACGAGCAGTACTTC.

The genes are TRBV19 and TRBJ2-7; TRBD2 agrees at 9 bases. CDR1 and CDR2 from the germline V gene are LNHDA and SQIVND (reference sequence). CDR3 size: 15 residues. With V trimmed by 5 bases and J by 5 bases, 10 bases remained unmatched. The CDR3 DNA reads as TGTGCCAGTAGTGTCGCCGGGACTAGCAGCAACGAGCAGTACTTC. Its translation is CASSVAGTSSNEQYF.

A single count supports this clonotype. This chain joins TRBV4-2 and TRBJ2-7, with D maybe TRBD1 (5 bases). Germline CDR1 is LGHNA and CDR2 is YNFKEQ. The CDR3 has 13 amino acids. Trimming took 0 bases from V and 6 from J, leaving 9 bases between them. The CDR3 is CASSQEIRGEQYF. The CDR3 DNA is TGTGCCAGCAGCCAAGAAATTAGGGGCGAGCAGTACTTC.

CDR3 loop: CASRNTPGGEQYF. In DNA, the CDR3 is TGTGCCAGCAGAAACACCCCAGGGGGCGAGCAGTACTTC. The chain recombines TRBV12-3 or TRBV12-4 with TRBJ2-7, with TRBD1 matching 7 bases. The CDR3 totals 13 residues. J gave up 6 bases and V 6 bases, and 8 bases lay outside the gene matches.

This rearrangement joins TRBV4-3 to TRBJ2-7; unclear D gene. V gave up 0 bases and J gave up 4 bases, with 16 bases separating them. The CDR3 is 16 amino acids. Germline V CDR1 and CDR2: LGHNA, YSLEER. For the CDR3, the DNA is TGCGCCAGCAGCCAAGATATGGCCCGTCGGCCATACGAGCAGTACTTC. Residues: CASSQDMARRPYEQYF.

This chain links TRBV15 with TRBJ2-1; 12 positions match TRBD2. The CDR3 covers 17 residues. Losses at the gene ends were 0 bases for V and 9 bases for J; bases not matched to a gene: 9. Germline V gene lookup returns CDR1 LNHNV and CDR2 YYDKDF (reference sequence). The chain's CDR3 is CATSRDLSGLAGFEQFF. As DNA, the CDR3 is TGTGCCACCAGCAGAGATCTGAGCGGACTAGCGGGGTTTGAGCAGTTCTTC.

This clonotype has a handful of counts. J is TRBJ2-5 and V is TRBV4-1; TRBD2 matches at 9 bases. The trim removed 0 bases at V and 2 bases at J, leaving 7 bases unmatched. The CDR3 has 17 amino acids. Germline lookup yields CDR1 MGHRA and CDR2 YSYEKL. This CDR3 is CASSQDVRLAVQETQYF. The CDR3 DNA sequence: TGCGCCAGCAGCCAAGATGTCCGACTAGCGGTACAAGAGACCCAGTACTTC.

V and J are TRBV10-3 and TRBJ1-5; D might be TRBD1 (5 bases). Germline V lookup: CDR1 ENHRY, CDR2 SYGVKD. This CDR3 has 13 residues. V lost 3 bases to trimming and J lost 4 bases, with 7 bases between them. CDR3 nucleotide sequence: TGTGCCATCAGTGAACAGGTAAATCAGCCCCAGCATTTT. Amino acid sequence: CAISEQVNQPQHF.

This clonotype is a singleton in its sample. The chain combines TRBV4-3 with TRBJ1-3; D is perhaps TRBD1 (6 bases). This CDR3 has 15 amino acids. CDR1 is LGHNA and CDR2 is YSLEER in the germline V gene. V was trimmed by 1 base and J by 2 bases, leaving 9 bases between them. The DNA for the CDR3 is TGCGCCAGCAGCCAAGGAAGGACAGCTGGAAACACCATATATTTT. This codes for CASSQGRTAGNTIYF.

The V call is TRBV30, the J call TRBJ2-3, with 11 nucleotides matching TRBD2. V was clipped by 3 bases and J by 2 bases; unmatched bases: 4. Per the germline V gene, CDR1 is GTSNPN and CDR2 is SVGIG (reference sequence). There are 15 residues in the CDR3. The CDR3 reads CAWSPGLAVTDTQYF. In DNA form, the CDR3 reads TGTGCCTGGAGCCCGGGACTAGCGGTCACAGATACGCAGTATTTT.

The V and J genes are TRBV20-1 and TRBJ1-1, with 9 bases that match TRBD1. The CDR3 sequence is 18 residues long. Germline-derived CDR1 and CDR2 are DFQATT and SNEGSKA (reference sequence). Trimming cost V 0 bases and J 4 bases; bases outside gene matches: 15. In DNA form, the CDR3 reads TGCAGTGCTAGAGAATCCCGGGACAGGGTAGTCTGGGGCACTGAAGCTTTCTTT. Residues: CSARESRDRVVWGTEAFF.

The rearrangement uses TRBV4-3 and TRBJ2-1, with a tentative D call TRBD2 (5 bases). The CDR3 is 17 amino acids. Germline V CDR1 and CDR2: LGHNA, YSLEER. Trimming took 6 bases from V and 2 from J, leaving 20 bases between them. CDR3 loop: CASSLSAGSYPYNEQFF. CDR3 DNA sequence: TGCGCCAGCAGTCTCTCGGCGGGTAGCTATCCCTACAATGAGCAGTTCTTC.

This chain joins TRBV6-4 and TRBJ2-7, with D unresolved. Germline CDR1 reads MRHNA; CDR2 reads SNTAGT. Deletions cut 3 bases from V and 5 bases from J, with 20 bases between. The CDR3 consists of 16 residues. Here the CDR3 reads CASSESWDTALNEQYF. CDR3 in DNA: TGTGCCAGCAGTGAGAGTTGGGATACAGCGCTCAACGAGCAGTACTTC.

Only one count was recorded for this clonotype. The chain carries TRBV5-1 and TRBJ2-1; perhaps TRBD1 as D (6 bases). The CDR3 spans 17 residues. Between the trimmed V and J ends, which lost 4 bases and 0 bases, there was a span of 17 bases. CDR1 and CDR2 from the germline V gene are SGHRS and YFSETQ. CDR3 amino acids: CASSAFLTGSSYNEQFF. CDR3 bases: TGCGCCAGCAGCGCATTCCTAACAGGGAGCTCCTACAATGAGCAGTTCTTC.